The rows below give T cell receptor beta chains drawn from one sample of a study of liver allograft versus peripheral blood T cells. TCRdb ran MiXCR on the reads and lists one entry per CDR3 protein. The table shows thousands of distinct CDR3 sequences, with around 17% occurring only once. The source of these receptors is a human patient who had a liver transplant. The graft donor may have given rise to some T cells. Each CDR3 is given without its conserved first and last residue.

ATSRDRTGYGYT	TRBV15	TRBJ1-2
AWRDRERNEEKLF	TRBV30	TRBJ1-4
ASSYSPSTDSGNTIY	TRBV6-5	TRBJ1-3
ASSFSHMGEKLF	TRBV9	TRBJ1-4
ASSSAASGGASEQF	TRBV28	TRBJ2-1
AWSVGGIQY	TRBV30	TRBJ2-7
ASSGWSGNTIY	TRBV19	TRBJ1-3
ASSPRGWETQY	TRBV27	TRBJ2-5
ASSPGQGRSPLH	TRBV6-5	TRBJ1-6
ASIKDKRNTIY	TRBV7-2	TRBJ1-3
ASSPSRALRYGYT	TRBV18	TRBJ1-2
ASSWRAEGFVQY	TRBV6-2/TRBV6-3	TRBJ2-7
ASSQVSGAGNEQF	TRBV3-1	TRBJ2-1
ASSPLYSNQPQH	TRBV18	TRBJ1-5
AWSLPREVRSPLH	TRBV30	TRBJ1-6
ASSPTGGEEKLF	TRBV12-3/TRBV12-4	TRBJ1-4
SARGSRWMNTEAF	TRBV20-1	TRBJ1-1
ASSLRGGLSTGELF	TRBV6-2/TRBV6-3	TRBJ2-2
SVGTDYGYT	TRBV29-1	TRBJ1-2
ASSPQGDLGYGYT	TRBV5-1	TRBJ1-2
ASSLRGTGMVATEAF	TRBV5-5	TRBJ1-1
ASSFLRGINYGYT	TRBV6-2/TRBV6-3	TRBJ1-2
SARVLGTSVYEQY	TRBV20-1	TRBJ2-7
ASSFEGPYGYT	TRBV7-2	TRBJ1-2
SARRGGPWPYEQY	TRBV20-1	TRBJ2-7
ASRTGAPNSYEQY	TRBV28	TRBJ2-7
ASSRKGAYGYT	TRBV5-4	TRBJ1-2
SAREGSGGAF	TRBV20-1	TRBJ1-1
SARDWSTSYNEQF	TRBV20-1	TRBJ2-1
ARSQDRGRDNSPLH	TRBV5-5	TRBJ1-6
ASSAGERNGYT	TRBV6-1	TRBJ1-2
ASSVGQVTGNTIY	TRBV18	TRBJ1-3
ASSIRGELYGYT	TRBV19	TRBJ1-2
ASSSGDEAF	TRBV11-2	TRBJ1-1
ASRAAYGYT	TRBV6-5	TRBJ1-2
ASSSDRWATIY	TRBV5-5	TRBJ1-3
ASSQAVGAGELF	TRBV4-2	TRBJ2-2
ASSYRPGEETQY	TRBV6-2/TRBV6-3	TRBJ2-5